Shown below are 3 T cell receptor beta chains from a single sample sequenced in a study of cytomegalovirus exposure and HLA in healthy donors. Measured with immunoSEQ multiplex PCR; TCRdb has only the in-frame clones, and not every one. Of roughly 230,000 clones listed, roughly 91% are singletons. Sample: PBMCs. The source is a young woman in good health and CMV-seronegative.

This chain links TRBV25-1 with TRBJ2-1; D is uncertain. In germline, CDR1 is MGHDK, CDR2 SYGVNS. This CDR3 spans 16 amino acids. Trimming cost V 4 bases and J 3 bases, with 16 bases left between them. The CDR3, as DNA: TGTGCCAGCAGTGCGAGGACGGGCGCGGACTACAATGAGCAGTTCTTC. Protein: CASSARTGADYNEQFF.

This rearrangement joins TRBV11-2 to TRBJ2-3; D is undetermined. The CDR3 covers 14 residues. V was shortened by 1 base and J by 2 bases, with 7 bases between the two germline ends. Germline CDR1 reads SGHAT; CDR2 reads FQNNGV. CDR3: CASSLADTTDTQYF. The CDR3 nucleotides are TGTGCCAGCAGCTTAGCAGATACCACAGATACGCAGTATTTT.

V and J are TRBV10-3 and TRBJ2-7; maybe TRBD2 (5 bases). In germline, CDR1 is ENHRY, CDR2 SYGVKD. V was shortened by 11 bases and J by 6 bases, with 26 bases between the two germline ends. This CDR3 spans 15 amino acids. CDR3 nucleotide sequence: TGTGCCTCCAGCAGCGGAGGTTCTATTCCCCTCGAGCAGTACTTC. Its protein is CASSSGGSIPLEQYF.